What follows are 5 T cell receptor beta chains derived from one specimen sequenced in a study of shared clonotypes between healthy human individuals. Repertoires were generated with immunoSEQ multiplex PCR, while TCRdb's copy carries only in-frame clones and drops some. The sample consists of around 2,000,000 clones, about 93% of them appearing once. CD8 cells classed as naive were CD45RO-negative and positively selected for CCR7, excluding terminally differentiated effector memory CD45RA+ cells. The sample consisted of naive CD8+ T cells from PBMCs. These receptors were taken from a man between 18 and 29 years old in good health. Some clones in this sample may be carry-over from other donors' samples.

The rearrangement uses TRBV5-4 and TRBJ2-2, with D possibly being TRBD1 (6 bases). Germline lookup yields CDR1 SGHNT and CDR2 YYREEE (reference sequence). Trimming stripped 4 bases from V and 6 bases from J, with 13 bases between. The CDR3 totals 14 residues. CDR3 in DNA: TGTGCCAGCAGCGTATTAGACAGGCCCGGGGAGCTGTTTTTT. This gives the protein CASSVLDRPGELFF.

This chain connects TRBV14 to TRBJ2-2; D is uncertain. The CDR3 sequence is 16 residues long. The germline V and J ends were trimmed by 5 bases and 4 bases, with 17 bases remaining between them. The germline V gene encodes CDR1 SGHDN and CDR2 FVKESK. In nucleotides, the CDR3 is TGTGCCAGCAGCGCTCTGGGTGCGCACCGCACCGGGGAGCTGTTTTTT. Protein: CASSALGAHRTGELFF. Together with reference TRBV14 and TRBJ2-2, the CDR3 gives the full variable domain: EAGVTQFPSHSVIEKGQTVTLRCDPISGHDNLYWYRRVMGKEIKFLLHFVKESKQDESGMPNNRFLAERTGGTYSTLKVQPAELEDSGVYFCASSALGAHRTGELFFGEGSRLTVL.

The V gene is TRBV4-3, the J gene TRBJ2-7, with 7 bases that match TRBD1. The CDR3 covers 16 residues. Germline loops: CDR1 LGHNA, CDR2 YSLEER. V trimming: 4 bases; J trimming: 0 bases; junction bases outside the gene matches: 9. In nucleotides, the CDR3 is TGCGCCAGCAGCCTCACCGCCGGGACAGCCTCCTACGAGCAGTACTTC. Residues: CASSLTAGTASYEQYF.

In this sample, this clone turned up a few times. The rearrangement links TRBV6-1 to TRBJ2-7; TRBD1 matches 12 bases. CDR1 and CDR2 (germline): MNHNS, SASEGT. The J segment lost 12 bases and the V segment lost 8 bases, leaving 8 bases of the junction unmatched. CDR3 length: 12 amino acids. This CDR3 is CASRDRGLTVYF. CDR3 DNA: TGTGCCAGCCGGGACAGGGGGCTAACAGTGTACTTC.

This chain joins TRBV27 and TRBJ2-1; a weak D match, TRBD2 (5 bases). Trimming removed 8 bases from V and 6 bases from J, with 14 bases in between. Germline V gene lookup returns CDR1 MNHEY and CDR2 SMNVEV (reference sequence). The CDR3 has 13 amino acids. DNA for the CDR3: TGTGCCAGCGCCTCATTGGGGAGCAATGAGCAGTTCTTC. Translation: CASASLGSNEQFF.